Listed below are T cell receptor beta chains from one sample, sequenced in a study of blood T cell repertoires in COVID-19. Here immunoSEQ multiplex PCR was the method, and the copy in TCRdb shows in-frame clones only, minus some. Of 35,000 or so clones in the sample, over 70% were seen once. The sample consisted of peripheral blood. These receptor sequences come from a man older than 75 with active or convalescent COVID-19. CDR3s include the opening cysteine and the closing phenylalanine or tryptophan. The order of the fields is clone size, J gene, D gene, V gene, CDR3 DNA, CDR3 protein. The D gene is left open where the match is weak. The size field is filled for only some rows; it gives once, few, many or a size class.

>NA|TRBJ2-3|NA|TRBV5-1
TGCGCCAGCACAACCGCGGCGGGGACAGATACGCAGTATTTT
CASTTAAGTDTQYF
>NA|TRBJ2-7|TRBD1|TRBV29-1
TGCAGCGTTAAATGGACAGGAAATGGCTACGAGCAGTACTTC
CSVKWTGNGYEQYF
>few|TRBJ2-3|TRBD1|TRBV5-5
TGTGCCAGCAGCGAGGGGACAGGGGCTACGCAGTATTTT
CASSEGTGATQYF
>NA|TRBJ2-7|TRBD2|TRBV5-6
TGTGCCAGCAGCTCTCCAACTAGCGGGACCCTAGAGCAGTACTTC
CASSSPTSGTLEQYF
>NA|TRBJ2-5|NA|TRBV7-7
TGTGCCAGCAGCTCGGACACAAAAGAGACCCAGTACTTC
CASSSDTKETQYF
>few|TRBJ1-1|NA|TRBV6-5
TGTGCCAGCAGTTACCCACCCCAGGGAGGGACCACTGAAGCTTTCTTT
CASSYPPQGGTTEAFF
>NA|TRBJ2-1|TRBD2|TRBV7-3
TGTGCCAGCAGCAAAGGGTCGTTACTAGCGGGAGCAACCTCCTACAATGAGCAGTTCTTC
CASSKGSLLAGATSYNEQFF
>NA|TRBJ2-7|NA|TRBV2
TGTGCCAGCAGCCCCAGGGACATCTCCGAGCAGTACTTC
CASSPRDISEQYF
>NA|TRBJ1-2|NA|TRBV6-6
TGTGCCAGCAGTTACGAGGGCTACACCTTC
CASSYEGYTF
>NA|TRBJ1-1|NA|TRBV10-3
TGTGCCATCAGTGAGTCAATACGGGGGTGGGACACTGAAGCTTTCTTT
CAISESIRGWDTEAFF
>NA|TRBJ2-4|NA|TRBV27
TGTGCCAGCAGTTACGGTCTAGCCAAAAACATTCAGTACTTC
CASSYGLAKNIQYF
>NA|TRBJ1-3|TRBD1|TRBV18
TGTGCCAGCTCACCGGACAGGGACACCATATATTTT
CASSPDRDTIYF
>NA|TRBJ1-1|NA|TRBV6-1
TGTGCCAGCAGTGAAATGATCTCGGCAGGCGTCATGAACACTGAAGCTTTCTTT
CASSEMISAGVMNTEAFF
>once|TRBJ2-1|NA|TRBV5-4
TGTGCCAGCAGCTTAAGGGACACTTACAATGAGCAGTTCTTC
CASSLRDTYNEQFF
>NA|TRBJ1-1|TRBD1|TRBV10-1
TGCGCCAGCAGTGTCTCCGGACAGGGGGAGGGCATGAACACTGAAGCTTTCTTT
CASSVSGQGEGMNTEAFF
>NA|TRBJ1-1|TRBD1|TRBV5-1
TGCGCCAGCAGCCCGGGACAGGGGTCGTTGAGAACTGAAGCTTTCTTT
CASSPGQGSLRTEAFF
>NA|TRBJ2-7|TRBD1|TRBV4-3
TGCGCCAGCAGCCAAGAACTTGCAGGGGGTTCCTCCTACGAGCAGTACTTC
CASSQELAGGSSYEQYF